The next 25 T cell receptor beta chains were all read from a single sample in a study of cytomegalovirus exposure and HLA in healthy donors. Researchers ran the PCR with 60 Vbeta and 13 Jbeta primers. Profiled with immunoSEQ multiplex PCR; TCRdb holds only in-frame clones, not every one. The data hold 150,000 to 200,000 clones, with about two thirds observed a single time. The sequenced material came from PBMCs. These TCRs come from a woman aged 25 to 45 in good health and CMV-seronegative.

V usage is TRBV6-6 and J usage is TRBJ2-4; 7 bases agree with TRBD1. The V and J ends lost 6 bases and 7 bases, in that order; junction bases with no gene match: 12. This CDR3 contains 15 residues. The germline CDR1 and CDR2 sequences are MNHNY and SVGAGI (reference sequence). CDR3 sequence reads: CASSRYRGSSNIQYF. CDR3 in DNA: TGTGCCAGCAGCCGCTACAGGGGCTCGTCGAACATTCAGTACTTC.

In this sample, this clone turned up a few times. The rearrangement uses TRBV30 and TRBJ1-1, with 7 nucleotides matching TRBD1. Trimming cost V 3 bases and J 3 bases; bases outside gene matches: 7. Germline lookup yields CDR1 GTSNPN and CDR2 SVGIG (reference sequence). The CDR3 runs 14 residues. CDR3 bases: TGTGCCTGGAGACCCCAGGGGGGCTACACTGAAGCTTTCTTT. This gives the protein CAWRPQGGYTEAFF.

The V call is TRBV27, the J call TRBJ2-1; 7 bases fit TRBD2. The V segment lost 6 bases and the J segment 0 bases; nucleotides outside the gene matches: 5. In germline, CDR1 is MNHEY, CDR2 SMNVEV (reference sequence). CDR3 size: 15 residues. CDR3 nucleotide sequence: TGTGCCAGCAGATGGGAGGGGCCCTCCTACAATGAGCAGTTCTTC. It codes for CASRWEGPSYNEQFF.

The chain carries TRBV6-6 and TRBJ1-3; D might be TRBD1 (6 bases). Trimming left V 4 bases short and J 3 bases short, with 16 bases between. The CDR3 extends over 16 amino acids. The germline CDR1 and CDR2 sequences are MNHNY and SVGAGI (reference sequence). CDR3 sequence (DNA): TGTGCCAGCAGTTGGGGGGGACAACAAATTGGAAACACCATATATTTT. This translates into CASSWGGQQIGNTIYF.

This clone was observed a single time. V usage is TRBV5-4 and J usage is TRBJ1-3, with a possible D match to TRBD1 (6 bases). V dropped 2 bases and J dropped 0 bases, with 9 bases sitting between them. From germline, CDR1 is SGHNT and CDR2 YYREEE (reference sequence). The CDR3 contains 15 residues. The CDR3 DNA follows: TGTGCCAGCAGCTTAACAGGGAGCTCTGGAAACACCATATATTTT. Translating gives CASSLTGSSGNTIYF.

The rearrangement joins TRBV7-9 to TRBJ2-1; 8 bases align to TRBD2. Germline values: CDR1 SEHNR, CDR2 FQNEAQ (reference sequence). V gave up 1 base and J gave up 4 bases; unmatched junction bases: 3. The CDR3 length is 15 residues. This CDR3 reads CASSLVAGPYNEQFF. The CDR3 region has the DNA TGTGCCAGCAGCTTAGTAGCGGGACCTTACAATGAGCAGTTCTTC.

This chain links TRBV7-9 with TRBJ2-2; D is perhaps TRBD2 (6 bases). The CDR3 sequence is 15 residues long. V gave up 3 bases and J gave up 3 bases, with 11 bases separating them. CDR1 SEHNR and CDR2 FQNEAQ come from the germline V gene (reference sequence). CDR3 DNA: TGTGCCAGCAGCTTTTTGGGAGGTGACACCGGGGAGCTGTTTTTT. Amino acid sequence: CASSFLGGDTGELFF. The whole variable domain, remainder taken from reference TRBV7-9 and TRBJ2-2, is DTGVSQNPRHKITKRGQNVTFRCDPISEHNRLYWYRQTLGQGPEFLTYFQNEAQLEKSRLLSDRFSAERPKGSFSTLEIQRTEQGDSAMYLCASSFLGGDTGELFFGEGSRLTVL.

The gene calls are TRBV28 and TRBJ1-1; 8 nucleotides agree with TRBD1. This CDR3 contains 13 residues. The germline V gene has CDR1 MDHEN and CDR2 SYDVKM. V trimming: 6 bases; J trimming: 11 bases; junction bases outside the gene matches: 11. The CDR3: CASSRSGGPSAFF. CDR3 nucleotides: TGTGCCAGCAGCCGTTCAGGGGGCCCCTCGGCTTTCTTT. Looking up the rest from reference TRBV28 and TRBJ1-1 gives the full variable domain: DVKVTQSSRYLVKRTGEKVFLECVQDMDHENMFWYRQDPGLGLRLIYFSYDVKMKEKGDIPEGYSVSREKKERFSLILESASTNQTSMYLCASSRSGGPSAFFGQGTRLTVV.

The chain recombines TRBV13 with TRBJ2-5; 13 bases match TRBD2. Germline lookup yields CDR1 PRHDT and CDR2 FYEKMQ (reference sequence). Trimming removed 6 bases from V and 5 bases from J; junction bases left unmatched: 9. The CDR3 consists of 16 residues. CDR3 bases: TGTGCCAGCAGACGGACTAGCGGGAGAGGCGGGGAGACCCAGTACTTC. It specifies CASRRTSGRGGETQYF.

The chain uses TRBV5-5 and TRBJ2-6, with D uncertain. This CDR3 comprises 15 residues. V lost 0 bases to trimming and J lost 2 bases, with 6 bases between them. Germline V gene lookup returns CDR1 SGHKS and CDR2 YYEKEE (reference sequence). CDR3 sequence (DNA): TGTGCCAGCAGCTTGGTGAGCGCTGGGGCCAACGTCCTGACTTTC. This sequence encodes CASSLVSAGANVLTF.

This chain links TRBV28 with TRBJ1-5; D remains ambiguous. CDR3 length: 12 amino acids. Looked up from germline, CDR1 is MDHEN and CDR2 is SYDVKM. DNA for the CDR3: TGTGCGGTGCGGGGAAACAATCAGCCCCAGCATTTT. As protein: CAVRGNNQPQHF.

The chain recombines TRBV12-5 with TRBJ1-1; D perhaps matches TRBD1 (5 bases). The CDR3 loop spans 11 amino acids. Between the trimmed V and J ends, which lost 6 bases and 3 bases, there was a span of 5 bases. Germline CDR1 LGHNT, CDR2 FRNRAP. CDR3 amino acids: CASGRDTEAFF. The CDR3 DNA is TGTGCTAGTGGCAGGGACACTGAAGCTTTCTTT.

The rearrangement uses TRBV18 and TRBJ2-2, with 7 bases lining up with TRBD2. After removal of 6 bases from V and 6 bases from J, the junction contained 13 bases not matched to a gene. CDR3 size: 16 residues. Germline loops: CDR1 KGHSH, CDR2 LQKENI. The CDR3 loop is CASSRTSFSGAGELFF. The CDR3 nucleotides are TGTGCCAGCTCGAGGACTAGTTTTTCGGGAGCCGGGGAGCTGTTTTTT.

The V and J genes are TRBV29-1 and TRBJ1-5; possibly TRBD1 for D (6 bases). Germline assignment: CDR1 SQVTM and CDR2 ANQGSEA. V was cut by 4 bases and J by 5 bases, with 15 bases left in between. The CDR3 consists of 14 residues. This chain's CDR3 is CSVASQGIDQPQHF. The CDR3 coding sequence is TGCAGCGTTGCTTCTCAGGGGATCGATCAGCCCCAGCATTTT.

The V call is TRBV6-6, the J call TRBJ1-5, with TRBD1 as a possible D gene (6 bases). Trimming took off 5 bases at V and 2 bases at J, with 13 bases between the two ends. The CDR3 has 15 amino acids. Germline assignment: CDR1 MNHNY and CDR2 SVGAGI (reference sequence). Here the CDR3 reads CASSLNRAGNQPQHF. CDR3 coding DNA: TGTGCCAGCAGTCTTAACAGGGCCGGCAATCAGCCCCAGCATTTT.

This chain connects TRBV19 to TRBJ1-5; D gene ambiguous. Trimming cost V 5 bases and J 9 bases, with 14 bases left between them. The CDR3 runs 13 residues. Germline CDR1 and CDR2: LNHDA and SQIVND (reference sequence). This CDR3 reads CASSQRAAGPQHF. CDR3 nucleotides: TGTGCCAGTAGTCAGCGGGCCGCGGGGCCCCAGCATTTT. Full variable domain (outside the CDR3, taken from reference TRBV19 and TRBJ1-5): DGGITQSPKYLFRKEGQNVTLSCEQNLNHDAMYWYRQDPGQGLRLIYYSQIVNDFQKGDIAEGYSVSREKKESFPLTVTSAQKNPTAFYLCASSQRAAGPQHFGDGTRLSIL.

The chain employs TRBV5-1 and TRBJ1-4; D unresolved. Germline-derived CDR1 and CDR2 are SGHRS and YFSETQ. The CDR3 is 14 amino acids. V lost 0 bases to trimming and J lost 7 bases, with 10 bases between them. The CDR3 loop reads CASSLVAGGEKLFF. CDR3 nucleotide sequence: TGCGCCAGCAGCTTGGTGGCGGGAGGTGAAAAACTGTTTTTT.

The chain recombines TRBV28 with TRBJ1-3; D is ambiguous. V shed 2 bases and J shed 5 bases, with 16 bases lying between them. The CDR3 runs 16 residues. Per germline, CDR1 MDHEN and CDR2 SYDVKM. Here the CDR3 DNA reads TGTGCCAGCAGTTTAGCGGAGGGTATAGTTAGAAACACCATATATTTT. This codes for CASSLAEGIVRNTIYF. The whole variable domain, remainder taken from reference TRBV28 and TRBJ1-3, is DVKVTQSSRYLVKRTGEKVFLECVQDMDHENMFWYRQDPGLGLRLIYFSYDVKMKEKGDIPEGYSVSREKKERFSLILESASTNQTSMYLCASSLAEGIVRNTIYFGEGSWLTVV.

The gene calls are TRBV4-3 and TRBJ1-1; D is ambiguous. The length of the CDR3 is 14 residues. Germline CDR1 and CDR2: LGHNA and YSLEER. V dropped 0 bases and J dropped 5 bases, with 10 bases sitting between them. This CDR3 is CASSQDEGGTEAFF. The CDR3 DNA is TGCGCCAGCAGCCAAGATGAGGGCGGGACTGAAGCTTTCTTT.

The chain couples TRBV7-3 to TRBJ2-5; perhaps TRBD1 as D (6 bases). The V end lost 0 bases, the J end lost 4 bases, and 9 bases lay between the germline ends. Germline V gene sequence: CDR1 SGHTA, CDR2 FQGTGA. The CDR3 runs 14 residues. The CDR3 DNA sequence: TGTGCCAGCAGCTTAACGGGGGCCCCAGAGACCCAGTACTTC. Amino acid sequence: CASSLTGAPETQYF.

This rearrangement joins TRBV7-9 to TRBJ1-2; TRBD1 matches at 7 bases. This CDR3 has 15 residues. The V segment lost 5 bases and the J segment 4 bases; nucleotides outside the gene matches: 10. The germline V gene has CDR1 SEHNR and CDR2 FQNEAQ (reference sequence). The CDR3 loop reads CASSPRGHSPYGYTF. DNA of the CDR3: TGTGCCAGCAGCCCAAGGGGGCACAGCCCCTATGGCTACACCTTC.

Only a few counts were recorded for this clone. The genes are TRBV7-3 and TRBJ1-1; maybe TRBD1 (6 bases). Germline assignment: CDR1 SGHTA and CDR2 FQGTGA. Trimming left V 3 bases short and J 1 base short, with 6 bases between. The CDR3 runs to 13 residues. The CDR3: CASSLTGNTEAFF. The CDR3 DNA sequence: TGTGCCAGCAGCTTGACAGGGAACACTGAAGCTTTCTTT. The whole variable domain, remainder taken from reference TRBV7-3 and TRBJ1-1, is GAGVSQTPSNKVTEKGKYVELRCDPISGHTALYWYRQSLGQGPEFLIYFQGTGAADDSGLPNDRFFAVRPEGSVSTLKIQRTERGDSAVYLCASSLTGNTEAFFGQGTRLTVV.

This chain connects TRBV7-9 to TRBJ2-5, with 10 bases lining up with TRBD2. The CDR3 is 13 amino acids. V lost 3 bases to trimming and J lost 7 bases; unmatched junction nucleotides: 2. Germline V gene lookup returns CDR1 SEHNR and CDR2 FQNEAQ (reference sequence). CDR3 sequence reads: CASSLKREGTQYF. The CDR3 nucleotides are TGTGCCAGCAGCTTGAAGCGGGAGGGGACCCAGTACTTC.

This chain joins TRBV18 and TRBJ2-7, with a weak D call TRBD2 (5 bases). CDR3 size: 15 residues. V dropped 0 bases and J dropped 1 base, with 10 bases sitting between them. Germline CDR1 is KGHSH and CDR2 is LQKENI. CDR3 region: CASSPPRSGSYEQYF. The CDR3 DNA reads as TGTGCCAGCTCACCACCGAGAAGCGGATCCTACGAGCAGTACTTC. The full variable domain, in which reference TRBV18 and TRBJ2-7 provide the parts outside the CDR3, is NAGVMQNPRHLVRRRGQEARLRCSPMKGHSHVYWYRQLPEEGLKFMVYLQKENIIDESGMPKERFSAEFPKEGPSILRIQQVVRGDSAAYFCASSPPRSGSYEQYFGPGTRLTVT.

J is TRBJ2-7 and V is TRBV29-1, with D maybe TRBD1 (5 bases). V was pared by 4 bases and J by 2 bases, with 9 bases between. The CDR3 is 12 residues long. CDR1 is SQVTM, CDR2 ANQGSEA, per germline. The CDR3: CSVALDTYEQYF. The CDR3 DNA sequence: TGCAGCGTTGCCCTGGACACCTACGAGCAGTACTTC.